This T cell receptor beta chain was documented in a study of T-cell reconstitution after alpha-beta-depleted transplantation in children. General study findings and limits: A year post-transplant, T-cell counts and diversity derived mostly from newly produced T cells. Recipient T cells and thymic progenitors that survived gave rise to the high TCRbeta diversity observed at day 60 in some patients. Several hundred rapidly expanded clones from non-depleted graft cells reportedly supplied alpha-beta T cells about two months post-transplant.

Trimming took 6 bases from V and 1 from J, leaving 8 bases between them. The CDR3 has 13 amino acids. Germline CDR1 reads MNHNS; CDR2 reads SASEGT. TCRbeta library preparation incorporated unique molecular identifiers. TCRdb fed the PCR reads into MiXCR, producing one record per CDR3 protein. The data contain about 980,000 distinct CDR3 sequences, about 31% of them singletons. A remark on this clonotype: The antigen is not known.

V usage is TRBV6-1 and J usage is TRBJ2-3; D gene unclear. Material: PBMCs, mostly from graft donor cells, obtained 360 days after TCRalphabeta/CD19-depleted stem cell transplant. The origin of this receptor is a boy under two years old who had a stem cell transplant for SCID, so the T cells may come from the graft donor. CDR3: CASRRSGTDTQYF. CDR3 bases: TGTGCCAGCAGGCGAAGCGGCACAGATACGCAGTATTTT.